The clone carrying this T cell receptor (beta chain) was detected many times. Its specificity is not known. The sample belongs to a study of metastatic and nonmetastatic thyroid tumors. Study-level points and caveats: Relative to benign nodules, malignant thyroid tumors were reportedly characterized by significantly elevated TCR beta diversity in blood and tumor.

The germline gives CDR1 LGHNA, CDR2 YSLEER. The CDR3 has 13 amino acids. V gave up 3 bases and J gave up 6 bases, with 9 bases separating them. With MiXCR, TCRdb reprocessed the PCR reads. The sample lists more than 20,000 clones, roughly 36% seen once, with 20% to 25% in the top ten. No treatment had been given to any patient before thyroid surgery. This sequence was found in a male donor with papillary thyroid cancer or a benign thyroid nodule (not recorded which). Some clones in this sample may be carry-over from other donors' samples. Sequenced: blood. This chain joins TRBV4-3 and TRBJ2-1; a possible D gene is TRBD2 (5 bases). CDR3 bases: TGCGCCAGCAGCCACCTAGAGGGCAATGAGCAGTTCTTC. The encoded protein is CASSHLEGNEQFF.